This TCR beta chain is drawn from a study of cytomegalovirus exposure and HLA in healthy donors. This CDR3 spans 17 amino acids. General study results and limits: Fewer than 200 TCR beta chains were listed as cytomegalovirus-associated. As was reported, the HLA-A and HLA-B alleles of most subjects were accurately predicted from TCR beta sequences. The records held CMV serostatus as the only immune exposure information. Later, an analysis showed that TCR beta chains associated with HLA were more clonally expanded than others that were equally common.

The PCR was carried out with 60 Vbeta primers and 13 Jbeta primers. Measured with immunoSEQ multiplex PCR; TCRdb has only the in-frame clones, and not every one. The repertoire holds 150,000 to 200,000 clones, with less than 90% as singletons. For this clone: Its antigen remains unidentified.

The clonotype originates from a young man in good health and CMV-seronegative. The chain links TRBV1 to TRBJ2-1; the D call in the table, TRBD2, was not verified against the DNA. TRBV1 is a recognized pseudogene. The sequenced sample was PBMCs. CDR3 DNA: TGCACCAGCAGCCAAGGGACTAGCGGGAGAGCTTACAATGAGCAGTTCTTC. Protein product: CTSSQGTSGRAYNEQFF.